One sample yielded the 21 T cell receptor beta chains listed below, sequenced in a study of blood T cells in healthy people across ages. It was with a sample-barcoded 5' primer and a J-beta primer mix that a second PCR of about 6 to 11 cycles was run. TCRdb reanalysed the 5' RACE reads using MiXCR and keeps one entry per CDR3 protein. This sample carries around 1,600,000 distinct CDR3 sequences, around 40% of them seen once, and the ten largest clones take just over 4%. The specimen was blood. The origin of the receptors is a woman under 30 in good health.

Notes on this clonotype: The junction differs from germline at one of its ends, possibly a read error. The chain recombines TRBV7-6 with TRBJ2-5; D is perhaps TRBD1 (5 bases). This CDR3 has 15 residues. Germline V gene lookup returns CDR1 SGHVS and CDR2 FNYEAQ. The chain's CDR3 is CASSLTLGHQETQYF. In DNA, the CDR3 is TGTGCCAGCAGCTTAACTTTGGGGCACCAAGAGACCCAGTACTTT.

In its sample, this clonotype was seen once. Compared with germline, one end of the junction differs, possibly owing to a read error. The gene calls are TRBV7-7 and TRBJ2-7; D is perhaps TRBD2 (5 bases). The J call is uncertain, as TRBJ2-5 better fits the DNA end. Germline CDR1 is SSHAT and CDR2 is FNYEAQ (reference sequence). This CDR3 contains 13 residues. The CDR3 DNA reads TGTGCTAGCAGCTTTAATTCGGGGGAGACCCAGTACTTC. This codes for CASSFNSGETQYF.

The V gene is TRBV5-1, the J gene TRBJ2-3; possibly TRBD2 for D (5 bases). The CDR3 contains 14 residues. V was clipped by 3 bases and J by 4 bases, with 12 bases between them. CDR1 is SGHRS and CDR2 is YFSETQ in the germline V gene. Here the CDR3 DNA reads TGCGCCAGCAGCTACGGACTCTCAGCAGATACGCAGTATTTT. This gives the protein CASSYGLSADTQYF.

This clonotype was observed a few times. The genes are TRBV7-8 and TRBJ2-3; D not certain. Trimming left V 1 base short and J 4 bases short, with 12 bases between. This CDR3 has 15 residues. Per the germline V gene, CDR1 is SGHVS and CDR2 is FQNEAQ. The CDR3 DNA is TGTGCCAGCAGCTTAGAAGATCTGGCCCCAGATACGCAGTATTTT. It is translated as CASSLEDLAPDTQYF.

This clonotype was counted only a few times. This rearrangement joins TRBV7-2 to TRBJ2-1, with unresolved D. Germline V gene data show CDR1 as SGHTA and CDR2 as FQGNSA. This CDR3 contains 15 residues. The V end lost 2 bases, the J end lost 0 bases, and 8 bases lay between the germline ends. CDR3 amino acids: CASSLNGASYNEQFF. The CDR3 DNA reads TGTGCCAGCAGCTTAAACGGCGCCTCCTACAATGAGCAGTTCTTC.

The CDR3 DNA reads as TGTGCCAGCTCACCCACAGGGACAGCATCAGCCTACGAGCAGTACTTC. It encodes CASSPTGTASAYEQYF. The rearrangement links TRBV18 to TRBJ2-7; the match to TRBD1 covers 7 bases. Germline V gives CDR1 KGHSH, CDR2 LQKENI. V lost 3 bases to trimming and J lost 2 bases; unmatched junction nucleotides: 10. There are 16 residues in the CDR3.

The chain's CDR3 is CASTYRANLSYEQYF. In DNA, the CDR3 is TGTGCCAGCACCTACCGGGCCAACCTCTCCTACGAGCAGTACTTC. The rearrangement joins TRBV6-2 or TRBV6-3 to TRBJ2-4; D gene ambiguous. The assigned J gene may be wrong: the sequence end matches TRBJ2-7 better. This CDR3 is 15 amino acids long. The germline CDR1 and CDR2 sequences are MNHEY and SVGEGT.

The count of this clonotype is one. The gene calls are TRBV9 and TRBJ2-3; D call uncertain. From germline, CDR1 is SGDLS and CDR2 YYNGEE. The V end was cut by 3 bases, the J end by 2 bases, with 16 bases between. CDR3 length: 16 amino acids. As DNA, the CDR3 is TGTGCCAGCAGCGCAAAACAGTGGGTGTCCACAGATACGCAGTATTTT. This gives the protein CASSAKQWVSTDTQYF.

This clonotype was counted between two and nine times. This chain connects TRBV18 to TRBJ2-5, with D uncertain. CDR3 size: 14 residues. V shed 3 bases and J shed 11 bases, with 19 bases lying between them. The germline V gene encodes CDR1 KGHSH and CDR2 LQKENI. The DNA for the CDR3 is TGTGCCAGCTCACCGGCCTCTCTTGACAATGAGCAGTACTTC. Translation gives CASSPASLDNEQYF. The full variable domain, completed using reference TRBV18 and TRBJ2-5, is NAGVMQNPRHLVRRRGQEARLRCSPMKGHSHVYWYRQLPEEGLKFMVYLQKENIIDESGMPKERFSAEFPKEGPSILRIQQVVRGDSAAYFCASSPASLDNEQYFGPGTRLLVL.

This chain joins TRBV7-2 and TRBJ2-7, with 10 nucleotides matching TRBD2. After removal of 5 bases from V and 3 bases from J, the junction contained 7 bases not matched to a gene. CDR1 is SGHTA and CDR2 is FQGNSA in the germline V gene. The CDR3 runs to 15 residues. In nucleotides, the CDR3 is TGTGCCAGCAGCAAAGGGACTAGCGACATCTACGAGCAGTACTTC. Residues: CASSKGTSDIYEQYF.

The sample holds a few counts of this clonotype. As DNA, the CDR3 is TGTGCCAGCAGCTTAAGTTTCGAGATCGGGACGGCGAACACTGAAGCTTTCTTT. Encoded protein: CASSLSFEIGTANTEAFF. The chain carries TRBV7-9 and TRBJ1-1; the D gene is possibly TRBD1 (5 bases). The CDR3 is made up of 18 amino acids. Germline values: CDR1 SEHNR, CDR2 FQNEAQ (reference sequence). Trimming stripped 2 bases from V and 1 base from J, with 20 bases between.

The V and J genes are TRBV7-2 and TRBJ2-1; 8 bases align to TRBD2. Unmatched junction bases numbered 7, after V lost 5 bases and J lost 10 bases. The V gene's germline CDR1 is SGHTA and CDR2 FQGNSA. This CDR3 comprises 13 residues. The CDR3 region has the DNA TGTGCCAGCAGCGCAGGACTAGCCTGGGAGCAGTTCTTC. This encodes CASSAGLAWEQFF.

Only a few counts were recorded for this clonotype. V and J are TRBV20-1 and TRBJ2-3, with D tentatively TRBD2 (6 bases). The CDR3 totals 14 residues. CDR1 is DFQATT and CDR2 is SNEGSKA in the germline V gene (reference sequence). The V end lost 6 bases, the J end lost 3 bases, and 16 bases lay between the germline ends. The CDR3 coding sequence is TGCAGTGCCTCCATTTGGGGGAGGACAGATACGCAGTATTTT. Protein sequence: CSASIWGRTDTQYF.

The V call is TRBV6-5, the J call TRBJ2-6; 8 bases fit TRBD2. There are 13 residues in the CDR3. Germline CDR1 is MNHEY and CDR2 is SVGAGI. CDR3 amino acids: CAAGVSGANVLTF. The CDR3 bases are TGTGCAGCGGGGGTCTCTGGGGCCAACGTCCTGACTTTC.

This rearrangement joins TRBV5-1 to TRBJ2-3, with 13 bases aligning to TRBD2. Unmatched junction bases numbered 7, after V lost 3 bases and J lost 3 bases. CDR1 SGHRS and CDR2 YFSETQ come from the germline V gene. The CDR3 is 17 residues long. The CDR3, as DNA: TGCGCCAGCAGCTCTTGGACTAGCGGGGGCCGAACAGATACGCAGTATTTT. It codes for CASSSWTSGGRTDTQYF.

This chain connects TRBV2 to TRBJ2-3; D is unclear. The ends were cut back, 0 bases at V and 6 bases at J, with 10 bases in the middle. CDR1 is SNHLY and CDR2 is FYNNEI in the germline V gene. This CDR3 has 14 amino acids. The CDR3 nucleotides read TGTGCCAGCAGTGAAGCCAGGCTGGGGGATACGCAGTATTTT. This codes for CASSEARLGDTQYF.

The gene calls are TRBV29-1 and TRBJ2-5, with a weak D call TRBD1 (6 bases). The CDR3 is made up of 14 amino acids. Per germline, CDR1 SQVTM and CDR2 ANQGSEA. Between the trimmed V and J ends, which lost 2 bases and 5 bases, there was a span of 15 bases. The CDR3 loop is CSVELTGPGETQYF. The CDR3 nucleotides are TGCAGCGTTGAACTCACAGGGCCAGGGGAGACCCAGTACTTC.

This clonotype was detected only once. It may be a read error: a sequence one base away is much more abundant. V usage is TRBV3-1 and J usage is TRBJ2-1; 9 bases agree with TRBD2. The CDR3 totals 15 residues. Germline CDR1 is LGHDT and CDR2 is YNNKEL (reference sequence). The V gene end was trimmed by 4 bases and the J gene end by 5 bases; junction bases not matched to a gene: 6. CDR3 bases: TGTGCCAGCAGCCCTGGACTAGCGCGGGACAATGAGCAGTTCTTC. It yields the protein CASSPGLARDNEQFF.

The chain has TRBV6-1 and TRBJ1-2; TRBD1 agrees at 7 bases. The V gene end was trimmed by 4 bases and the J gene end by 2 bases; junction bases not matched to a gene: 10. This CDR3 has 16 amino acids. Per the germline V gene, CDR1 is MNHNS and CDR2 is SASEGT. The CDR3 is CASSGPTGSGNYGYTF. Here the CDR3 DNA reads TGTGCCAGCAGTGGACCGACAGGGTCGGGGAACTATGGCTACACCTTC.

V gene TRBV19 combines with J gene TRBJ2-2; maybe TRBD2 (5 bases). V lost 5 bases, J lost 5 bases, and 12 bases lay in between. The CDR3 extends over 14 amino acids. Germline V gives CDR1 LNHDA, CDR2 SQIVND (reference sequence). The CDR3 nucleotides read TGTGCCAGTAGTCTCCAGACTAAGACCGGGGAGCTGTTTTTT. It translates to CASSLQTKTGELFF.

CDR3 in DNA: TGTGCCAGCGGGAAGGCCCCTTATAAATACAATGAGCAGTTCTTC. Residues: CASGKAPYKYNEQFF. This chain connects TRBV6-7 to TRBJ2-1, with D uncertain. TRBV6-7 is flagged as an ORF with uncertain function. Between the trimmed V and J ends, which lost 8 bases and 4 bases, there was a span of 18 bases. The CDR3 runs to 15 residues.